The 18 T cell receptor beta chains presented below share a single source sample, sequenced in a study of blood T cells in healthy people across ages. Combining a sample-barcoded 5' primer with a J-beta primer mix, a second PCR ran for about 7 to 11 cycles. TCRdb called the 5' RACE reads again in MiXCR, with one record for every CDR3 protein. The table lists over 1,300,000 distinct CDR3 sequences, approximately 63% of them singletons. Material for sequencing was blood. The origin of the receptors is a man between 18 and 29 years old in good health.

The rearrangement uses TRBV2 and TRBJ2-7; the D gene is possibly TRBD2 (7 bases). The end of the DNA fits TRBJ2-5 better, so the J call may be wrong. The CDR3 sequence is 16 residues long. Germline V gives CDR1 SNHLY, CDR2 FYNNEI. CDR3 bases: TGTGCCAGCAGTGGCGGGGGCACACAATGGATGGAGACCCAGTACTTC. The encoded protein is CASSGGGTQWMETQYF.

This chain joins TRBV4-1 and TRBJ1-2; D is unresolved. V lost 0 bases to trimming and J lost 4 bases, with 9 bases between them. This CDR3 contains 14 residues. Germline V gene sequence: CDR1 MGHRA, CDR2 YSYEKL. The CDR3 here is CASSQDGEVYGYTF. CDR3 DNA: TGCGCCAGCAGCCAAGACGGGGAGGTCTATGGCTACACCTTC.

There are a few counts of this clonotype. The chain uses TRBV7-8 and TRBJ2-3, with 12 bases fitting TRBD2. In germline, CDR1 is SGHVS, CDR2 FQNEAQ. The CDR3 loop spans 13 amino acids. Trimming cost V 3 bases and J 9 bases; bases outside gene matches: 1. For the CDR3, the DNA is TGTGCCAGCAGCTTCCTAGCGGGGGGGACGCAGTATTTT. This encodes CASSFLAGGTQYF. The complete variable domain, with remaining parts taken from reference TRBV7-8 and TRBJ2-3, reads GAGVSQSPRYKVAKRGQDVALRCDPISGHVSLFWYQQALGQGPEFLTYFQNEAQLDKSGLPSDRFFAERPEGSVSTLKIQRTQQEDSAVYLCASSFLAGGTQYFGPGTRLTVL.

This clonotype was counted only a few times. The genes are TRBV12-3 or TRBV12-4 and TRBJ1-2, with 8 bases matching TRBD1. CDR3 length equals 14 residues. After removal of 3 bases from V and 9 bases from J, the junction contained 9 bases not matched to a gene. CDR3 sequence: CASSLETGEVSYTF. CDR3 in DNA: TGTGCCAGCAGTTTGGAGACAGGGGAGGTCAGCTACACCTTC.

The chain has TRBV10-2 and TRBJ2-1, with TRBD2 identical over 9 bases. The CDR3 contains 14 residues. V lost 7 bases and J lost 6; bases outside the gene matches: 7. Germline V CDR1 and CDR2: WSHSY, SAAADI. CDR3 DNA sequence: TGCGCCAGCACCCTGGGCGGGAGGGGCAATGAGCAGTTCTTC. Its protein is CASTLGGRGNEQFF.

CDR3 sequence reads: CASPGGKGASNQPQHF. CDR3 nucleotide sequence: TGTGCCAGCCCCGGTGGAAAGGGGGCGAGCAATCAGCCCCAGCATTTT. The chain has TRBV27 and TRBJ1-5, with 7 bases matching TRBD1. The CDR3 has 16 amino acids. J was trimmed by 1 base and V by 8 bases; bases with no gene match: 11. Germline CDR1 is MNHEY and CDR2 is SMNVEV (reference sequence).

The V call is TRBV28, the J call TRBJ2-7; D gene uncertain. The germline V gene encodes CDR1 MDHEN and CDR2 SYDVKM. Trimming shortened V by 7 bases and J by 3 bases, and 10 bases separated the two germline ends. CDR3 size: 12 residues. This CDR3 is CASKKGFYEQYF. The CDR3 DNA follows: TGTGCCAGCAAGAAGGGTTTCTACGAGCAGTACTTC.

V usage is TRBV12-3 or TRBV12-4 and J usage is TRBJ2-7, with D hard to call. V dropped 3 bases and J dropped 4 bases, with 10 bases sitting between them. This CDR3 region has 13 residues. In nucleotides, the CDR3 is TGTGCCAGCAGTTTCCCCGCCCGGTACGAGCAGTACTTC. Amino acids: CASSFPARYEQYF.

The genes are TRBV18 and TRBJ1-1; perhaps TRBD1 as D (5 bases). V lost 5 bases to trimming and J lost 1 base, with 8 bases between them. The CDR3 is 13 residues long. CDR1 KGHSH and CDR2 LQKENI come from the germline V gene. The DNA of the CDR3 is TGTGCCAGCTCAGTACAGGAGAACACTGAAGCTTTCTTT. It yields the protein CASSVQENTEAFF. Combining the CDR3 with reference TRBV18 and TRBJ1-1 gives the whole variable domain NAGVMQNPRHLVRRRGQEARLRCSPMKGHSHVYWYRQLPEEGLKFMVYLQKENIIDESGMPKERFSAEFPKEGPSILRIQQVVRGDSAAYFCASSVQENTEAFFGQGTRLTVV.

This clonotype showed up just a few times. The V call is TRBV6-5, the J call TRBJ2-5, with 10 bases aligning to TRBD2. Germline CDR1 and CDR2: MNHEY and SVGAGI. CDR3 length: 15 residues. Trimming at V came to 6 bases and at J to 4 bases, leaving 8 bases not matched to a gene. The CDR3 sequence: CASRKTSGLGETQYF. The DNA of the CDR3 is TGTGCCAGCAGAAAGACTAGCGGGCTTGGAGAGACCCAGTACTTC.

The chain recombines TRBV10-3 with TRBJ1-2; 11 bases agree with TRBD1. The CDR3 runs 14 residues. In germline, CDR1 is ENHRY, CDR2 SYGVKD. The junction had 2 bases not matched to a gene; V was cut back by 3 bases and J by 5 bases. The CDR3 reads CAISEGTGGYGYTF. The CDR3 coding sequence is TGTGCCATCAGTGAAGGGACAGGGGGATATGGCTACACCTTC.

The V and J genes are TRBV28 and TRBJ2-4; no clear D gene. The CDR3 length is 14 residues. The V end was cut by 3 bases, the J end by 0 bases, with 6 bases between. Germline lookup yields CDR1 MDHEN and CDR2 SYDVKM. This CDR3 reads CASSFELAKNIQYF. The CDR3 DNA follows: TGTGCCAGCAGTTTTGAACTAGCCAAAAACATTCAGTACTTC.

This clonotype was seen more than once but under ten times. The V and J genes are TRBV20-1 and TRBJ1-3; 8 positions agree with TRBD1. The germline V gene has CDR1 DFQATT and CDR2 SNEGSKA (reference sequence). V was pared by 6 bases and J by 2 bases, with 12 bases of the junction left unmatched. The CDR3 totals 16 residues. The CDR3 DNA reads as TGCAGTGCCGGACAGGGAGGTGGGGATGCTGGAAACACCATATATTTT. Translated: CSAGQGGGDAGNTIYF.

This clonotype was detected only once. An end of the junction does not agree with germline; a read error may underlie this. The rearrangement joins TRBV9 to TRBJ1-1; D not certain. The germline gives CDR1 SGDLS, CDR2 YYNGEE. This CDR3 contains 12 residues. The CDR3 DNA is TGTGTCAGCAGCGTAGTGGGGACTGAAGCTTTCTTT. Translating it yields CVSSVVGTEAFF.

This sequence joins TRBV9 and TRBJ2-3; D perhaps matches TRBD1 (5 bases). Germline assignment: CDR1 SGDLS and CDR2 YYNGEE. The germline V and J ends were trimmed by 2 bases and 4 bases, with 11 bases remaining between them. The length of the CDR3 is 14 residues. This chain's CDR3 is CASSVRGPPDTQYF. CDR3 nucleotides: TGTGCCAGCAGCGTTAGGGGTCCCCCAGATACGCAGTATTTT.

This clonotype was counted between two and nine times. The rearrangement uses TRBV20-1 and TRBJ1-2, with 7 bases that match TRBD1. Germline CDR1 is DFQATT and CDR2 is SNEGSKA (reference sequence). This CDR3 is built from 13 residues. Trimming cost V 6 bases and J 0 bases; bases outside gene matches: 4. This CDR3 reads CSAWGTANYGYTF. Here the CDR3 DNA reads TGCAGTGCCTGGGGGACAGCTAACTATGGCTACACCTTC.

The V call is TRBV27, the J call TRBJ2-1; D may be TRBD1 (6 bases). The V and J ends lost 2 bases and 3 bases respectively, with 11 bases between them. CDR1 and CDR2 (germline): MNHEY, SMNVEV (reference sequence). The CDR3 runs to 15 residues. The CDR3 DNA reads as TGTGCCAGCAGTTTACTACAGGGTTACTACAATGAGCAGTTCTTC. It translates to CASSLLQGYYNEQFF.

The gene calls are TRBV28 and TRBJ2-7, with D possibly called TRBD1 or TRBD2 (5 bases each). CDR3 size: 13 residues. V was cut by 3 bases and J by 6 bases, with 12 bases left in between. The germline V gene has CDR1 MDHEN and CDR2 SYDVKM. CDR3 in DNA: TGTGCCAGCAGTTTGCAAAAGGGGAGCGAGCAGTACTTC. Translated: CASSLQKGSEQYF.